Listed here are 5 T cell receptor beta chains from one sample, sequenced in a study of T cell responses to AZD1222 COVID-19 vaccine. The assay was immunoSEQ multiplex PCR, and TCRdb's table has in-frame clones only and misses some. This sample has 110,000 to 150,000 clones, with around 88% found just once. Specimen: peripheral blood, collected on day 0 of AZD1222 vaccination. The receptors were sampled from an adult in good health.

The V gene is TRBV18, the J gene TRBJ1-5, with D unresolved. The CDR3 consists of 16 residues. Trimming pared 3 bases from V and 0 bases from J, leaving 12 bases between. Germline V gene sequence: CDR1 KGHSH, CDR2 LQKENI. CDR3: CASSPQPPYSNQPQHF. The CDR3 coding sequence is TGTGCCAGCTCACCCCAGCCCCCCTATAGCAATCAGCCCCAGCATTTT. Full variable domain (outside the CDR3, taken from reference TRBV18 and TRBJ1-5): NAGVMQNPRHLVRRRGQEARLRCSPMKGHSHVYWYRQLPEEGLKFMVYLQKENIIDESGMPKERFSAEFPKEGPSILRIQQVVRGDSAAYFCASSPQPPYSNQPQHFGDGTRLSIL.

The gene calls are TRBV2 and TRBJ2-7; D is uncertain. The CDR3 loop spans 11 amino acids. Trimming removed 8 bases from V and 5 bases from J, with 10 bases in between. Per germline, CDR1 SNHLY and CDR2 FYNNEI. The CDR3 DNA follows: TGTGCCAGCGCAGAAGGTCACGAGCAGTACTTC. This gives the protein CASAEGHEQYF.

The rearrangement links TRBV1 to TRBJ1-2; whether TRBD1, the table's D call, matches the DNA was not checked. TRBV1 is marked as a pseudogene. The length of the CDR3 is 18 residues. The CDR3 region has the DNA TGCACCAGCAGCCTGACAGGGGGTTACAGGGGGCGAAACTATGGCTACACCTTC. As protein: CTSSLTGGYRGRNYGYTF.

V and J are TRBV27 and TRBJ2-5, with TRBD2 matching 8 bases. Losses at the gene ends were 0 bases for V and 5 bases for J; bases not matched to a gene: 5. The CDR3 runs to 15 residues. CDR1 is MNHEY and CDR2 is SMNVEV in the germline V gene (reference sequence). The CDR3 is CASSLSVAGMETQYF. Written as DNA, the CDR3 is TGTGCCAGCAGTTTATCGGTAGCGGGGATGGAGACCCAGTACTTC.

The rearrangement joins TRBV6-5 to TRBJ2-1; D remains ambiguous. Trimming left V 6 bases short and J 7 bases short, with 16 bases between. Germline loops: CDR1 MNHEY, CDR2 SVGAGI. CDR3 length: 14 residues. CDR3 in DNA: TGTGCCAGCAGGGGTGACCTCGAGGTGAATGAGCAGTTCTTC. This codes for CASRGDLEVNEQFF.